Each of the 9 T cell receptor beta chains below was sequenced from the same sample in a study of T-cell reconstitution after alpha-beta-depleted transplantation in children. Researchers prepared the TCRbeta library using unique molecular identifiers, the study reports. One entry per CDR3 protein results from TCRdb running MiXCR on the PCR reads. The data contain about 610,000 distinct CDR3 sequences, about 11% of them singletons. Here the sequenced sample was PBMCs from the stem cell graft donor, taken from the stem cell graft. Receptor source: a human donor who donated a stem cell graft to a child with acute myeloid leukemia.

This clonotype has just a few counts. The V call is TRBV5-1, the J call TRBJ2-4; 9 nucleotides line up with TRBD2. Germline values: CDR1 SGHRS, CDR2 YFSETQ. The CDR3 loop spans 16 amino acids. V gave up 2 bases and J gave up 3 bases; unmatched junction bases: 6. CDR3 nucleotide sequence: TGCGCCAGCAGCTTTAGCGGGAGAGGAGGCAAAAACATTCAGTACTTC. This translates into CASSFSGRGGKNIQYF.

The chain recombines TRBV6-2 or TRBV6-3 with TRBJ2-5, with D tentatively TRBD1 (5 bases). The CDR3 has 16 residues. Trimming removed 6 bases from V and 1 base from J, with 18 bases in between. Germline lookup yields CDR1 MNHEY and CDR2 SVGEGT. This CDR3 reads CASSSYYSRGQETQYF. The CDR3 nucleotides are TGTGCCAGCAGCAGTTACTACTCAAGGGGCCAAGAGACCCAGTACTTC.

This clonotype was detected a few times. V is TRBV6-6 and J is TRBJ1-1; D call uncertain. CDR3 length: 12 residues. V lost 5 bases and J 10 bases, leaving 14 bases between the germline ends. CDR1 and CDR2 from the germline V gene are MNHNY and SVGAGI (reference sequence). The chain's CDR3 is CASSNLGAAAFF. The CDR3 bases are TGTGCCAGCAGTAATCTAGGTGCTGCAGCTTTCTTT.

V and J are TRBV10-3 and TRBJ2-1; 8 bases agree with TRBD2. CDR3 length: 12 residues. Trimming removed 10 bases from V and 6 bases from J; junction bases left unmatched: 5. The V gene's germline CDR1 is ENHRY and CDR2 SYGVKD. DNA of the CDR3: TGTGCCACAGGACTAGCTCCCAATGAGCAGTTCTTC. It yields the protein CATGLAPNEQFF.

This clonotype was observed a few times. The rearrangement uses TRBV6-5 and TRBJ1-1, with D unresolved. V was trimmed by 4 bases and J by 0 bases, leaving 6 bases between them. Germline CDR1 and CDR2: MNHEY and SVGAGI. The CDR3 has 13 residues. The CDR3 region is CASSWRLNTEAFF. In nucleotides, the CDR3 is TGTGCCAGCAGTTGGCGATTGAACACTGAAGCTTTCTTT.

This clonotype has a count of ten or more. The chain combines TRBV9 with TRBJ2-4; 8 bases align to TRBD1. The CDR3 length is 16 residues. V was pared by 3 bases and J by 8 bases, with 13 bases of the junction left unmatched. The germline V gene has CDR1 SGDLS and CDR2 YYNGEE. The CDR3 sequence is CASSDEGGQDGDIQYF. The CDR3, as DNA: TGTGCCAGCAGCGACGAGGGGGGACAGGACGGGGACATTCAGTACTTC.

In this sample, this clonotype turned up a few times. V is TRBV11-2 and J is TRBJ1-5, with D possibly TRBD1 on 5 matching bases. The germline V gene has CDR1 SGHAT and CDR2 FQNNGV. The length of the CDR3 is 19 residues. Trimming pared 5 bases from V and 0 bases from J, leaving 23 bases between. The CDR3 nucleotides read TGTGCCAGCAGCGATCAACCAACGACAGCCTATTATAGCAATCAGCCCCAGCATTTT. Protein product: CASSDQPTTAYYSNQPQHF. Full variable domain (outside the CDR3, taken from reference TRBV11-2 and TRBJ1-5): EAGVAQSPRYKIIEKRQSVAFWCNPISGHATLYWYQQILGQGPKLLIQFQNNGVVDDSQLPKDRFSAERLKGVDSTLKIQPAKLEDSAVYLCASSDQPTTAYYSNQPQHFGDGTRLSIL.

This clonotype has only a few counts. The chain employs TRBV28 and TRBJ2-7; 7 nucleotides line up with TRBD2. Unmatched junction bases numbered 10, after V lost 5 bases and J lost 6 bases. The CDR3 runs 14 residues. CDR1 is MDHEN and CDR2 is SYDVKM in the germline V gene. The DNA of the CDR3 is TGTGCCAGCAGTCCCCTGGTCCCGGGAGGCGAGCAGTACTTC. This codes for CASSPLVPGGEQYF.

This clonotype was seen a few times. The V call is TRBV29-1, the J call TRBJ2-7, with 9 nucleotides matching TRBD1. The V segment lost 4 bases and the J segment 2 bases; nucleotides outside the gene matches: 12. The CDR3 covers 16 residues. The V gene's germline CDR1 is SQVTM and CDR2 ANQGSEA. The CDR3, as DNA: TGCAGCGTTGCCCCGGGACAGGGACATGGGACCTACGAGCAGTACTTC. It yields the protein CSVAPGQGHGTYEQYF.